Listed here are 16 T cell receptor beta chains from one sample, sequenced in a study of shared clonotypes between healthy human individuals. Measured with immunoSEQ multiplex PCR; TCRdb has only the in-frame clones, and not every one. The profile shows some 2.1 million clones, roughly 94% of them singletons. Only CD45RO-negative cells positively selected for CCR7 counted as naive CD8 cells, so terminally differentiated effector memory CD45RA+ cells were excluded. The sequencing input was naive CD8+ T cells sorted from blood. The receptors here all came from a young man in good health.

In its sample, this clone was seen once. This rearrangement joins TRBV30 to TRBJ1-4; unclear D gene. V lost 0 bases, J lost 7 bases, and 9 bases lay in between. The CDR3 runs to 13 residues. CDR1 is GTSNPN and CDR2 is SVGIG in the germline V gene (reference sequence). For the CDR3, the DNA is TGTGCCTGGAGTGTGGCAGGCGGTGAAAAACTGTTTTTT. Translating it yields CAWSVAGGEKLFF.

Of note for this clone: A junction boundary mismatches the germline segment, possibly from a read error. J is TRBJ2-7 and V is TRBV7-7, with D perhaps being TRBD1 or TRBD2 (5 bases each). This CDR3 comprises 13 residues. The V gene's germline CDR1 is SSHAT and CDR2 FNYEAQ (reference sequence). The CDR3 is CASSPGPGYEQYF. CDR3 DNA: TGTGCTAGCAGCCCGGGACCGGGGTACGAGCAGTACTTC.

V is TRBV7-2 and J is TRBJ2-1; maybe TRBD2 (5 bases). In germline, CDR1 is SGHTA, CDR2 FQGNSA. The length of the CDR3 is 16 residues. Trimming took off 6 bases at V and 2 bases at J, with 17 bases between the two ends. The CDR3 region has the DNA TGTGCCAGCAGTTCTAAGCGGCTTACAACCTACAATGAGCAGTTCTTC. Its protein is CASSSKRLTTYNEQFF.

This CDR3 is CASSSNTGFENTEAFF. The CDR3 DNA reads TGTGCCAGCAGCTCAAACACAGGGTTTGAGAACACTGAAGCTTTCTTT. V gene TRBV7-9 combines with J gene TRBJ1-1, with D tentatively TRBD1 (6 bases). With 4 bases removed from V and 1 base from J, the gap between germline ends came to 16 bases. Germline values: CDR1 SEHNR, CDR2 FQNEAQ (reference sequence). The length of the CDR3 is 16 residues.

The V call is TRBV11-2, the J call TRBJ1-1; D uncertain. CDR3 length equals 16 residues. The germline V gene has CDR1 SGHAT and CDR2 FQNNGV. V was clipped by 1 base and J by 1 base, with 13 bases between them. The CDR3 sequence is CASSLAPRMANTEAFF. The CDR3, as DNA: TGTGCCAGCAGCTTAGCCCCCCGGATGGCGAACACTGAAGCTTTCTTT.

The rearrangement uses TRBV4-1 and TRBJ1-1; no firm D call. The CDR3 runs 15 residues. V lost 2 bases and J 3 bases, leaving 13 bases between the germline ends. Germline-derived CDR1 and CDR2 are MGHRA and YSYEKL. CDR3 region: CASSQTSLLDTEAFF. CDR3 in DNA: TGCGCCAGCAGCCAAACCTCATTATTGGACACTGAAGCTTTCTTT.

CDR3 bases: TGTGCCAGCAGCCTAGGACTAGCGGAGGGCGAGCAGTACTTC. It encodes CASSLGLAEGEQYF. V is TRBV14 and J is TRBJ2-7; TRBD2 matches 10 bases. The CDR3 spans 14 residues. CDR1 is SGHDN and CDR2 is FVKESK in the germline V gene. Trimming at V came to 4 bases and at J to 6 bases, leaving 6 bases not matched to a gene.

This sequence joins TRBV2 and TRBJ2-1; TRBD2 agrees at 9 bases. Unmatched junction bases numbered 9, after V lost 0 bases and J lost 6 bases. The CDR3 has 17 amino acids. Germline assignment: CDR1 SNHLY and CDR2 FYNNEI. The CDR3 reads CASSEARGGGASNEQFF. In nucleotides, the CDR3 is TGTGCCAGCAGTGAAGCCAGAGGCGGGGGGGCGTCCAATGAGCAGTTCTTC.

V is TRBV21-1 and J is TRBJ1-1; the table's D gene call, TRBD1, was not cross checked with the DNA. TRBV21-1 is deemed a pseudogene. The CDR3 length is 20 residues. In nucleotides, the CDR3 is TGTGCCAGCAGCCGGACAGTGTTGGTTAGGGGTCCTCCGCGGAACACTGAAGCTTTCTTT. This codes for CASSRTVLVRGPPRNTEAFF.

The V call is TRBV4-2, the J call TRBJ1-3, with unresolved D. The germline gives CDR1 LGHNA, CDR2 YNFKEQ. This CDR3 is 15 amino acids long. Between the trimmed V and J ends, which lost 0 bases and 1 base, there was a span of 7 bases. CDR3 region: CASSQENRSGNTIYF. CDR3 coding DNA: TGTGCCAGCAGCCAAGAAAACAGATCTGGAAACACCATATATTTT.

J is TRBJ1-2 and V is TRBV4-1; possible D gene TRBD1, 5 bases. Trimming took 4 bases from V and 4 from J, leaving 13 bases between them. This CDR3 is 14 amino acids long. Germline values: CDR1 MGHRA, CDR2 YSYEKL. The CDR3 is CASSLGVGSYGYTF. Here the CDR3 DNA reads TGCGCCAGCAGCCTGGGGGTGGGATCCTATGGCTACACCTTC.

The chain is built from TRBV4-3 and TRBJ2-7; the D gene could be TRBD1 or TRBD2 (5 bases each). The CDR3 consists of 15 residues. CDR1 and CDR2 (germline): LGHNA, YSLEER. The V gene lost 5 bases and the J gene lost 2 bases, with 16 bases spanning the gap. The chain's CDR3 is CASSTSRDRTYEQYF. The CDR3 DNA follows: TGCGCCAGCAGCACGAGCAGGGACCGTACCTACGAGCAGTACTTC.

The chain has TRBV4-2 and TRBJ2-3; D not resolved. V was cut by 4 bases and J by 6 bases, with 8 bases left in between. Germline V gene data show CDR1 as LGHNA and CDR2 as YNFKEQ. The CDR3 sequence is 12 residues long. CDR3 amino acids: CASSLELDTQYF. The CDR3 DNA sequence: TGTGCCAGCAGCCTTGAGTTGGATACGCAGTATTTT.

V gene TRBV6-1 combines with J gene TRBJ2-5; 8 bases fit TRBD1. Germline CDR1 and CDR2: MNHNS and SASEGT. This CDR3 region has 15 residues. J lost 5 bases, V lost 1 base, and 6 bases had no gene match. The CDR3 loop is CASSEGTGSGETQYF. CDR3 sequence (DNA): TGTGCCAGCAGTGAAGGGACAGGGAGTGGGGAGACCCAGTACTTC.

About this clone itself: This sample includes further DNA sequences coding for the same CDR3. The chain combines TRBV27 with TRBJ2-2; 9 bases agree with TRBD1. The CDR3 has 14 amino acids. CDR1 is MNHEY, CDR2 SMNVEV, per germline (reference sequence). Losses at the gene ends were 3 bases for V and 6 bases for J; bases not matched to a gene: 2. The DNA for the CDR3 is TGTGCCAGCAGTTTTACAGGGGGCTCCGGGGAGCTGTTTTTT. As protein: CASSFTGGSGELFF.

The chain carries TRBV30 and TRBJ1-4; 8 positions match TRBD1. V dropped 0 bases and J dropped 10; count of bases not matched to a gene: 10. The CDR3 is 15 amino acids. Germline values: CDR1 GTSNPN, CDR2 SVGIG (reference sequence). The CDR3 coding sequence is TGTGCCTGGAGTGTACGGGGGACAGGCGACGTAAAACTGTTTTTT. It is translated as CAWSVRGTGDVKLFF. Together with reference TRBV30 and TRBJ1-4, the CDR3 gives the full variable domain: SQTIHQWPATLVQPVGSPLSLECTVEGTSNPNLYWYRQAAGRGLQLLFYSVGIGQISSEVPQNLSASRPQDRQFILSSKKLLLSDSGFYLCAWSVRGTGDVKLFFGSGTQLSVL.